These T cell receptor beta chains were read from a single sample in a study of blood T cell repertoires in COVID-19. TCRdb's table, derived via immunoSEQ multiplex PCR, lists solely in-frame clones and lacks some. This sample has approximately 150,000 clones, with about 80% found just once. Sequenced: peripheral blood. The receptors were gathered from a woman aged 80 or over with acute or convalescent COVID-19. Each CDR3 is given with its conserved first and last residue.

v_call,j_call,cdr3_length,cdr3_aa
TRBV19,TRBJ1-3,13,CASSTRSENTIYF
TRBV2,TRBJ2-5,14,CASSDRLAGETQYF
TRBV9,TRBJ2-3,16,CASSLQLAGGTDTQYF
TRBV19,TRBJ2-5,14,CASSIGAKGETQYF
TRBV9,TRBJ1-3,14,CASSVEGVANTIYF
TRBV19,TRBJ2-1,14,CASSIGGGAREQFF
TRBV5-6,TRBJ1-2,13,CASSLSGVEGYTF
TRBV9,TRBJ2-1,15,CASSLRTGPGDEQFF
TRBV7-2,TRBJ2-1,14,CASSLAGGPNEQFF
TRBV28,TRBJ1-1,14,CASSLEGAYTEAFF
TRBV9,TRBJ2-1,16,CASSVETGGPYNEQFF
TRBV5-1,TRBJ1-6,15,CASSLLGGKGSPLHF
TRBV6-4,TRBJ1-2,14,CASSGLGFNYGYTF
TRBV7-6,TRBJ2-1,15,CASSLVAGDTNEQFF
TRBV2,TRBJ2-7,11,CASSEILEQYF
TRBV19,TRBJ2-1,15,CASRLAQGSYNEQFF
TRBV5-4,TRBJ2-2,17,CASSLGQALRNTGELFF
TRBV6-5,TRBJ1-2,14,CASNRDRESYGYTF
TRBV6-5,TRBJ1-1,14,CASSQRSGGKEAFF
TRBV5-6,TRBJ1-1,15,CASSLGPQGNTEAFF
TRBV5-5,TRBJ2-6,16,CASSLVQGSGANVLTF
TRBV7-2,TRBJ2-7,13,CASSQDRAYEQYF
TRBV18,TRBJ2-7,11,CASSPSGEQYF
TRBV20-1,TRBJ1-1,14,CSASLARVITEAFF
TRBV19,TRBJ2-5,15,CASSMYSGVKETQYF
TRBV19,TRBJ2-2,16,CASAHRGRANTGELFF
TRBV5-6,TRBJ1-2,13,CASSLDRVYGYTF
TRBV19,TRBJ2-6,21,CASRRRGQALAGPSGANVLTF
TRBV15,TRBJ2-3,18,CATSRKFGGRVNTDTQYF
TRBV20-1,TRBJ2-7,14,CSASSGQGRYEQYF